The source of this T cell receptor beta chain is a study of regulatory dendritic cells for organ transplantation. The CDR3 covers 14 residues. The germline CDR1 and CDR2 sequences are SGHTA and FQGNSA. V shed 3 bases and J shed 6 bases, with 12 bases lying between them. Naive CD45RA+ and memory CD45RO+ CD4+ or CD8+ T cells were FACS-sorted. Turning to this clone: The antigen is unknown.

General observations from the study: Regulatory dendritic cells appeared to expand memory CD8+ clones less than mature ones. The most alloreactive TCR clonotypes were found in resting memory CD8+ cells. Naive CD4+ and CD8+ repertoires were highly diverse; memory CD8+ was most oligoclonal.

The repertoire was sequenced with immunoSEQ multiplex PCR; TCRdb's copy has only in-frame clones and lacks some. The repertoire holds around 30,000 clones, with 60% to 80% as singletons. Sequences were obtained from memory CD4+ T cells from blood. The subset was: CD45RO+ memory T cells. This sequence joins TRBV7-2 and TRBJ2-1, with D tentatively TRBD2 (6 bases). This TCR was sampled from a human donor in good health. This chain's CDR3 is CASSLDGSINEQFF. The CDR3 coding sequence is TGTGCCAGCAGCTTGGACGGGAGCATCAATGAGCAGTTCTTC. Full variable domain (missing parts from reference TRBV7-2 and TRBJ2-1): GAGVSQSPSNKVTEKGKDVELRCDPISGHTALYWYRQSLGQGLEFLIYFQGNSAPDKSGLPSDRFSAERTGGSVSTLTIQRTQQEDSAVYLCASSLDGSINEQFFGPGTRLTVL.